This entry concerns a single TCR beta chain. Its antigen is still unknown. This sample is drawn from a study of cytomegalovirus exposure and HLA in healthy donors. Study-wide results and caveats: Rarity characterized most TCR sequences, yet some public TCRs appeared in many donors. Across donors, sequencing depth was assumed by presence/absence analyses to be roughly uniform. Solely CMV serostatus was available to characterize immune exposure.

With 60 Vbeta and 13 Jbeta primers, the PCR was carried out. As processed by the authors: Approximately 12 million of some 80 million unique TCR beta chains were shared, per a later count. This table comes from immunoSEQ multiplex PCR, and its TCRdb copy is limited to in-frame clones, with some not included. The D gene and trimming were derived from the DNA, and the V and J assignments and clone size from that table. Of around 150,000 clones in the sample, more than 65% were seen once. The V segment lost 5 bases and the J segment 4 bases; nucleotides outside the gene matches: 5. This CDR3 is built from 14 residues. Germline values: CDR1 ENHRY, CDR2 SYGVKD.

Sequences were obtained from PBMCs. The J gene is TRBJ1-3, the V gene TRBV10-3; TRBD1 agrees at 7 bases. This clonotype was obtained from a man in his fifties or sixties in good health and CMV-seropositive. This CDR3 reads CAISTTGAGNTIYF. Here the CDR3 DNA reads TGTGCCATCAGTACTACAGGGGCGGGAAACACCATATATTTT.